The rows below give T cell receptor beta chains drawn from one sample of a study of early T cells in non-severe SARS-CoV-2 infection. A single record per CDR3 protein comes from TCRdb applying MiXCR to the 5' RACE reads. The table shows 55,000 to 75,000 distinct CDR3 sequences, with more than 7% occurring only once. Specimen: whole blood. The receptors shown here come from an adult who was a healthcare worker with PCR-confirmed SARS-CoV-2 infection or an uninfected control (not recorded which). The CDR3 runs from the conserved cysteine through the conserved F or W. A D gene is named only where the DNA matches it firmly. Clone size is stated in some rows and not others, as once, few, many or a class when expanded.

V gene: TRBV28
J gene: TRBJ2-7
clone size: few
D gene: TRBD2
CDR3 DNA: TGTGCCAGCAGTCTAAGCGGGGCACCCTACGAGCAGTACTTC
CDR3 protein: CASSLSGAPYEQYF

V gene: TRBV5-1
J gene: TRBJ2-5
clone size: many
D gene: -
CDR3 DNA: TGCGCCAGCAGCCCTCTGACGAGGGACGGAGAGACCCAGTACTTC
CDR3 protein: CASSPLTRDGETQYF

V gene: TRBV28
J gene: TRBJ2-3
clone size: few
D gene: TRBD2
CDR3 DNA: TGTGCCAGCAGCCTTCTTGTAGCGGGAGGGGAAGATACGCAGTATTTT
CDR3 protein: CASSLLVAGGEDTQYF

V gene: TRBV7-6
J gene: TRBJ1-4
clone size: -
D gene: -
CDR3 DNA: TGTGCCAGCAGCTTACAACCAACTAATGAAAAACTGTTTTTT
CDR3 protein: CASSLQPTNEKLFF

V gene: TRBV7-9
J gene: TRBJ2-4
clone size: -
D gene: TRBD2
CDR3 DNA: TGTGCCAGCAGCGGACGGACTAGCGGGAGAACCAAAAACATTCAGTACTTC
CDR3 protein: CASSGRTSGRTKNIQYF

V gene: TRBV20-1
J gene: TRBJ2-2
clone size: few
D gene: TRBD1
CDR3 DNA: TGCAGTGCTAGTGGACAGGGGGCGCGGACCGGGGAGCTGTTTTTT
CDR3 protein: CSASGQGARTGELFF

V gene: TRBV10-3
J gene: TRBJ2-5
clone size: many
D gene: TRBD2
CDR3 DNA: TGTGCCATCAGTGAGACGACCCCCGGGACTAGCGGGGTGAGGTACGGGACCCAGTACTTC
CDR3 protein: CAISETTPGTSGVRYGTQYF

V gene: TRBV6-5
J gene: TRBJ1-2
clone size: -
D gene: TRBD1
CDR3 DNA: TGTGCCAGCAGTGAGGGGGGACAGAACTATGGCTGCACCTTC
CDR3 protein: CASSEGGQNYGCTF

V gene: TRBV7-8
J gene: TRBJ2-1
clone size: -
D gene: -
CDR3 DNA: TGTGCCAGCAGCTTACCAGGGATTGAGCAGTTCTTC
CDR3 protein: CASSLPGIEQFF

V gene: TRBV4-1
J gene: TRBJ2-3
clone size: many
D gene: -
CDR3 DNA: TGCGCCAGCAGCCAGAAACTAGCCCCCGATACGCAGTATTTT
CDR3 protein: CASSQKLAPDTQYF

V gene: TRBV7-9
J gene: TRBJ2-2
clone size: many
D gene: -
CDR3 DNA: TGTGCCAGCAGTCCCGCCATCACCGGGGAGCTGTTTTTT
CDR3 protein: CASSPAITGELFF

V gene: TRBV7-9
J gene: TRBJ1-2
clone size: -
D gene: TRBD1
CDR3 DNA: TGTGCCAGCACCGCCGGGACAGCCTATGGCTACACCTTC
CDR3 protein: CASTAGTAYGYTF

V gene: TRBV10-3
J gene: TRBJ2-3
clone size: many
D gene: -
CDR3 DNA: TGTGCCATCAGTGCAGGGACGGGAGATACGCAGTATTTT
CDR3 protein: CAISAGTGDTQYF

V gene: TRBV20-1
J gene: TRBJ1-1
clone size: many
D gene: TRBD1
CDR3 DNA: TGCAGTGCTAGGTGGACAGGGAACACTGAAGCTTTCTTT
CDR3 protein: CSARWTGNTEAFF

V gene: TRBV7-7
J gene: TRBJ2-3
clone size: many
D gene: -
CDR3 DNA: TGTGCCAGCAGCCCCGCGGACGGCACAGATACGCAGTATTTT
CDR3 protein: CASSPADGTDTQYF

V gene: TRBV7-2
J gene: TRBJ2-7
clone size: -
D gene: -
CDR3 DNA: TGTGCCAGCAGCTTAGGTAGCGGACACATCGAGCAGTACTTC
CDR3 protein: CASSLGSGHIEQYF

V gene: TRBV2
J gene: TRBJ2-5
clone size: few
D gene: -
CDR3 DNA: TGTGCCAGCACCCCAAGGACTTCCCAAGAGACCCAGTACTTC
CDR3 protein: CASTPRTSQETQYF

V gene: TRBV29-1
J gene: TRBJ2-2
clone size: few
D gene: TRBD2
CDR3 DNA: TGCAGCGGCGGGACTAGCGGGATCACCGGGGAGCTGTTTTTT
CDR3 protein: CSGGTSGITGELFF

V gene: TRBV11-2
J gene: TRBJ1-1
clone size: few
D gene: TRBD1
CDR3 DNA: TGTGCCAGCAGCCCCTCCCCCTCCGAGGAGGGGGCGATCTTT
CDR3 protein: CASSPSPSEEGAIF

V gene: TRBV18
J gene: TRBJ2-1
clone size: many
D gene: -
CDR3 DNA: TGTGCCAGCTCACCACTAAAGGACAATGAGCAGTTCTTC
CDR3 protein: CASSPLKDNEQFF

V gene: TRBV7-9
J gene: TRBJ2-5
clone size: many
D gene: TRBD1
CDR3 DNA: TGTGCCAGCAGCCGAACGGACAGGTCCCAAGAGACCCAGTACTTC
CDR3 protein: CASSRTDRSQETQYF

V gene: TRBV28
J gene: TRBJ1-5
clone size: few
D gene: -
CDR3 DNA: TGTGCCAGCAGTTTGGTGAATTTCGGACAGCCCCAGCATTTT
CDR3 protein: CASSLVNFGQPQHF

V gene: TRBV2
J gene: TRBJ2-5
clone size: -
D gene: TRBD2
CDR3 DNA: TGTGCCAGCAGCCTGGGGAGGGCCCCTGGAGAGACCCAGTACTTC
CDR3 protein: CASSLGRAPGETQYF

V gene: TRBV2
J gene: TRBJ2-2
clone size: -
D gene: -
CDR3 DNA: TGTGCCAGCAGTGAGCAGGGCACCGGGGAGCTGTTTTTT
CDR3 protein: CASSEQGTGELFF

V gene: TRBV15
J gene: TRBJ2-1
clone size: many
D gene: -
CDR3 DNA: TGTGCCACCAGCATGGGACCACGGGTGGCAGGGACAAGGAACAATGAGCAGTTCTTC
CDR3 protein: CATSMGPRVAGTRNNEQFF

V gene: TRBV19
J gene: TRBJ2-7
clone size: few
D gene: TRBD1
CDR3 DNA: TGTGCCAGTAGTTCGCCAGGGGGATCCTACGAGCAGTACTTC
CDR3 protein: CASSSPGGSYEQYF

V gene: TRBV3-1
J gene: TRBJ2-2
clone size: -
D gene: TRBD2
CDR3 DNA: TGTGCCAGCAGCCAAGGGAGGAGACTAGCCCCCGGGGAGCTGTTTTTT
CDR3 protein: CASSQGRRLAPGELFF

V gene: TRBV18
J gene: TRBJ2-3
clone size: many
D gene: -
CDR3 DNA: TGTGCCAGCTCACCAAGCAGTACCGCTAGCACAGATACGCAGTATTTT
CDR3 protein: CASSPSSTASTDTQYF

V gene: TRBV3-1
J gene: TRBJ1-3
clone size: -
D gene: -
CDR3 DNA: TGTGCCAGCAGCCCCTCCTGGACTGCTCTCTCTGGAAACACCATATATTTT
CDR3 protein: CASSPSWTALSGNTIYF

V gene: TRBV7-3
J gene: TRBJ2-6
clone size: few
D gene: -
CDR3 DNA: TGTGCCAGCAGCTTAAAAGGGGCCAACGTCCTGACTTTC
CDR3 protein: CASSLKGANVLTF

V gene: TRBV7-9
J gene: TRBJ2-2
clone size: -
D gene: -
CDR3 DNA: TGTGCCAGCAGCTTACTCGCCCAGTTAAACACCGGGGAGCTGTTTTTT
CDR3 protein: CASSLLAQLNTGELFF

V gene: TRBV12-3/TRBV12-4
J gene: TRBJ1-2
clone size: many
D gene: -
CDR3 DNA: TGTGCCAGCAGTTTAGCAGCCCAGAGTGGCTACACCTTC
CDR3 protein: CASSLAAQSGYTF

V gene: TRBV27
J gene: TRBJ1-2
clone size: -
D gene: -
CDR3 DNA: TGTGCCAGCAGCCCAAACGACAAAAGGAGTGGCTACACCTTC
CDR3 protein: CASSPNDKRSGYTF

V gene: TRBV18
J gene: TRBJ2-7
clone size: few
D gene: TRBD1
CDR3 DNA: TGTGCCAGCTCACCGACGGGACAGGGGGCCAACGAGCAGTACTTC
CDR3 protein: CASSPTGQGANEQYF

V gene: TRBV20-1
J gene: TRBJ2-7
clone size: many
D gene: TRBD1
CDR3 DNA: TGCAGTGCTGGAGGCGGGACAGGGGTGAACGAGCAGTACTTC
CDR3 protein: CSAGGGTGVNEQYF

V gene: TRBV6-4
J gene: TRBJ1-2
clone size: -
D gene: -
CDR3 DNA: TGTGCCAGCAGTGGGACAGCAGCTAACTATGGCTACACCTTC
CDR3 protein: CASSGTAANYGYTF

V gene: TRBV7-9
J gene: TRBJ2-3
clone size: many
D gene: -
CDR3 DNA: TGTGCCAGCAGCATGGCCGGGACCAGAGGGACAGATACGCAGTATTTT
CDR3 protein: CASSMAGTRGTDTQYF

V gene: TRBV29-1
J gene: TRBJ1-5
clone size: many
D gene: TRBD1
CDR3 DNA: TGCAGCGTTCGACAGGGGAGCAATCAGCCCCAGCATTTT
CDR3 protein: CSVRQGSNQPQHF

V gene: TRBV13
J gene: TRBJ1-1
clone size: many
D gene: -
CDR3 DNA: TGTGCCAGCAGCCCGCGGACCGATAATAGTGAAGCTTTCTTT
CDR3 protein: CASSPRTDNSEAFF

V gene: TRBV7-8
J gene: TRBJ2-3
clone size: few
D gene: -
CDR3 DNA: TGTGCCAGCAGCTTAGTTGAGACTAAAGATACGCAGTATTTT
CDR3 protein: CASSLVETKDTQYF